The 27 T cell receptor beta chains below come from one sample, sequenced in a study of immune evolution from preneoplasia to lung adenocarcinoma. Generated by immunoSEQ multiplex PCR, the TCRdb table keeps only in-frame clones and is missing some. The data hold thousands of clones, with 84% observed a single time. Sequencing was carried out using FFPE lung adenocarcinoma in situ tissue. The receptors here all came from a person aged 55-79 years with lung adenocarcinoma.

The chain combines TRBV9 with TRBJ2-7; no firm D call. Trimming took 5 bases from V and 7 from J, leaving 19 bases between them. There are 14 residues in the CDR3. Germline CDR1 SGDLS, CDR2 YYNGEE. CDR3 DNA sequence: TGTGCCAGCAGTCCGGTGGAGTCTGTGTCAGAGCAGTACTTC. Its translation: CASSPVESVSEQYF.

The chain is built from TRBV2 and TRBJ1-3, with 10 bases lining up with TRBD1. CDR3 length: 16 amino acids. Per the germline V gene, CDR1 is SNHLY and CDR2 is FYNNEI. With V trimmed by 3 bases and J by 1 base, 3 bases remained unmatched. The CDR3 loop is CASSEPGQGSGNTIYF. The DNA of the CDR3 is TGTGCCAGCAGTGAGCCGGGACAGGGGTCTGGAAACACCATATATTTT.

The V and J genes are TRBV11-2 and TRBJ2-1; 7 bases map to TRBD1. Germline V gene lookup returns CDR1 SGHAT and CDR2 FQNNGV. CDR3 length: 15 amino acids. Trimming at V came to 4 bases and at J to 10 bases, leaving 13 bases not matched to a gene. CDR3 DNA sequence: TGTGCCAGCAGCTCCCGGACAGGTTGGCCAAGAGAGCAGTTCTTC. This gives the protein CASSSRTGWPREQFF. Complete variable domain (other parts from reference TRBV11-2 and TRBJ2-1): EAGVAQSPRYKIIEKRQSVAFWCNPISGHATLYWYQQILGQGPKLLIQFQNNGVVDDSQLPKDRFSAERLKGVDSTLKIQPAKLEDSAVYLCASSSRTGWPREQFFGPGTRLTVL.

The V call is TRBV4-1, the J call TRBJ2-7; D gene ambiguous. Trimming left V 1 base short and J 4 bases short, with 14 bases between. Per the germline V gene, CDR1 is MGHRA and CDR2 is YSYEKL. CDR3 length: 15 residues. The CDR3 sequence is CASSQVNSRLYEQYF. The CDR3 DNA follows: TGCGCCAGCAGCCAAGTCAATTCCAGGTTGTACGAGCAGTACTTC.

This chain uses TRBV9 with TRBJ1-5, with 7 nucleotides matching TRBD1. The J segment lost 2 bases and the V segment lost 4 bases, leaving 9 bases of the junction unmatched. Germline lookup yields CDR1 SGDLS and CDR2 YYNGEE. CDR3 length: 16 amino acids. CDR3: CASSSGGDSRNQPQHF. CDR3 nucleotide sequence: TGTGCCAGCAGCTCGGGTGGGGACAGCCGCAATCAGCCCCAGCATTTT.

This clone occurred a few times. Other DNA sequences in the same sample also yield this CDR3. This chain links TRBV18 with TRBJ1-1; D call uncertain. The CDR3 totals 14 residues. V gave up 2 bases and J gave up 1 base, with 8 bases separating them. Looked up from germline, CDR1 is KGHSH and CDR2 is LQKENI. CDR3: CASSPGVPNTEAFF. CDR3 nucleotides: TGTGCCAGCTCACCAGGGGTGCCGAACACTGAAGCTTTCTTT.

The rearrangement links TRBV7-9 to TRBJ2-2; 7 positions agree with TRBD1. In germline, CDR1 is SEHNR, CDR2 FQNEAQ (reference sequence). The CDR3 length is 15 residues. The ends lost 8 bases at V and 3 bases at J; junction bases unmatched: 9. The CDR3 is CASRRQGPYTGELFF. CDR3 nucleotide sequence: TGTGCCAGCCGGAGACAGGGCCCCTACACCGGGGAGCTGTTTTTT.

Details on this clone: The junction and the germline gene differ at one end; a read error may be behind it. The chain links TRBV5-4 to TRBJ1-4, with TRBD1 matching over 9 bases. Per the germline V gene, CDR1 is SGHNT and CDR2 is YYREEE (reference sequence). The CDR3 is 15 amino acids. CDR3 region: CTSSQNRGLDEKLFF. CDR3 bases: TGTACCAGCAGTCAAAACAGGGGGCTTGATGAAAAACTGTTTTTT.

The V gene is TRBV29-1, the J gene TRBJ2-1, with 8 bases aligning to TRBD1. The J segment lost 10 bases and the V segment lost 4 bases, leaving 12 bases of the junction unmatched. Germline V gives CDR1 SQVTM, CDR2 ANQGSEA. The CDR3 covers 14 residues. Here the CDR3 DNA reads TGCAGCGTTGTTCTGGACAGGGCCCCTGAGGAGCAGTTCTTC. Protein: CSVVLDRAPEEQFF.

The sample holds one count of this clone. This chain links TRBV29-1 with TRBJ1-2; 9 bases line up with TRBD1. This CDR3 is 13 amino acids long. Unmatched junction bases numbered 3, after V lost 0 bases and J lost 7 bases. From germline, CDR1 is SQVTM and CDR2 ANQGSEA. CDR3: CSVEEQGAVGYTF. CDR3 DNA sequence: TGCAGCGTTGAAGAACAGGGGGCTGTTGGCTACACCTTC.

The chain is built from TRBV4-3 and TRBJ1-2, with D unclear. In germline, CDR1 is LGHNA, CDR2 YSLEER. The CDR3 contains 15 residues. V was shortened by 0 bases and J by 1 base, with 9 bases between the two germline ends. The CDR3, as DNA: TGCGCCAGCAGCCAAGAACCTGGACGTAACTATGGCTACACCTTC. It is translated as CASSQEPGRNYGYTF.

This clone was detected once. CDR3: CASSLTHYGLAGSYEQYF. The CDR3 nucleotides read TGTGCCAGCAGCTTAACCCACTACGGACTAGCGGGTAGCTACGAGCAGTACTTC. The chain employs TRBV7-2 and TRBJ2-7; 11 nucleotides match TRBD2. With V trimmed by 2 bases and J by 3 bases, 12 bases remained unmatched. The CDR3 sequence is 18 residues long. Germline-derived CDR1 and CDR2 are SGHTA and FQGNSA.

This clone was counted a few times. The genes are TRBV10-3 and TRBJ1-1, with TRBD1 matching over 9 bases. The V and J ends lost 1 base and 4 bases, in that order; junction bases with no gene match: 4. This CDR3 is 15 amino acids long. Germline lookup yields CDR1 ENHRY and CDR2 SYGVKD. The CDR3 is CAISELQGATTEAFF. CDR3 sequence (DNA): TGTGCCATCAGTGAGTTACAGGGGGCAACCACTGAAGCTTTCTTT.

This clone was seen only once. J is TRBJ1-5 and V is TRBV19; no reliable D call. With 7 bases removed from V and 4 bases from J, the gap between germline ends came to 11 bases. This CDR3 spans 13 amino acids. Germline lookup yields CDR1 LNHDA and CDR2 SQIVND (reference sequence). CDR3 DNA sequence: TGTGCCAGTAACCGACTTGGAAATCAGCCCCAGCATTTT. It specifies CASNRLGNQPQHF.

This chain links TRBV6-5 with TRBJ1-2; weak D call: TRBD1 (5 bases). The germline gives CDR1 MNHEY, CDR2 SVGAGI. The V end was cut by 5 bases, the J end by 6 bases, with 10 bases between. The CDR3 is 12 residues long. The CDR3 loop reads CASSRVGDGYTF. DNA of the CDR3: TGTGCCAGCAGTCGGGTGGGGGATGGCTACACCTTC.

This chain links TRBV7-2 with TRBJ2-1; 7 bases are a match to TRBD1. CDR3 length: 15 amino acids. Germline CDR1 and CDR2: SGHTA and FQGNSA. With 4 bases clipped from V and 10 bases from J, the junction kept 13 bases outside the gene matches. The CDR3 coding sequence is TGTGCCAGCAGCTCCCGGACAGGTTGGCCAAGAGAGCAGTTCTTC. Translated, it gives CASSSRTGWPREQFF.

The V and J genes are TRBV9 and TRBJ2-3, with D hard to call. Germline CDR1 reads SGDLS; CDR2 reads YYNGEE. The CDR3 extends over 13 amino acids. V was shortened by 5 bases and J by 4 bases, with 11 bases between the two germline ends. The CDR3 loop reads CASRSVIADTQYF. The CDR3 DNA follows: TGTGCCAGCAGGTCCGTCATCGCAGATACGCAGTATTTT.

The chain has TRBV30 and TRBJ2-1; tentative D call: TRBD1 (7 bases). The CDR3 is made up of 14 amino acids. Germline V lookup: CDR1 GTSNPN, CDR2 SVGIG (reference sequence). Trimming took off 4 bases at V and 4 bases at J, with 14 bases between the two ends. CDR3 in amino acids: CAWTAGQSYNEQFF. As DNA, the CDR3 is TGTGCCTGGACCGCGGGACAGTCATACAATGAGCAGTTCTTC.

This chain joins TRBV7-8 and TRBJ1-5; D is possibly TRBD1 (6 bases). This CDR3 region has 18 residues. The germline V and J ends were trimmed by 0 bases and 3 bases, with 18 bases remaining between them. Germline V gives CDR1 SGHVS, CDR2 FQNEAQ. CDR3 loop: CASSLATGAGVINQPQHF. CDR3 DNA sequence: TGTGCCAGCAGCTTAGCGACTGGGGCAGGGGTGATCAATCAGCCCCAGCATTTT. The whole variable domain, remainder taken from reference TRBV7-8 and TRBJ1-5, is GAGVSQSPRYKVAKRGQDVALRCDPISGHVSLFWYQQALGQGPEFLTYFQNEAQLDKSGLPSDRFFAERPEGSVSTLKIQRTQQEDSAVYLCASSLATGAGVINQPQHFGDGTRLSIL.

The J gene is TRBJ2-1, the V gene TRBV6-6, with TRBD2 as a possible D gene (7 bases). The V gene lost 11 bases and the J gene lost 2 bases, with 19 bases spanning the gap. The CDR3 is 15 residues long. CDR1 and CDR2 from the germline V gene are MNHNY and SVGAGI (reference sequence). CDR3 sequence (DNA): TGTGCCGCCGAGGGGGGCGGGGGAACCTACAATGAGCAGTTCTTC. Its translation is CAAEGGGGTYNEQFF.

This chain joins TRBV18 and TRBJ2-2, with D possibly being TRBD1 (5 bases). Germline V gene sequence: CDR1 KGHSH, CDR2 LQKENI. The CDR3 loop spans 16 amino acids. Trimming left V 1 base short and J 0 bases short, with 9 bases between. CDR3 nucleotide sequence: TGTGCCAGCTCACCACAGTGGACACCGAACACCGGGGAGCTGTTTTTT. It specifies CASSPQWTPNTGELFF. Looking up the rest from reference TRBV18 and TRBJ2-2 gives the full variable domain: NAGVMQNPRHLVRRRGQEARLRCSPMKGHSHVYWYRQLPEEGLKFMVYLQKENIIDESGMPKERFSAEFPKEGPSILRIQQVVRGDSAAYFCASSPQWTPNTGELFFGEGSRLTVL.

The chain couples TRBV4-1 to TRBJ1-2; 8 bases line up with TRBD1. The V gene's germline CDR1 is MGHRA and CDR2 YSYEKL. Losses at the gene ends were 1 base for V and 6 bases for J; bases not matched to a gene: 7. CDR3 length equals 15 residues. CDR3 in amino acids: CASSQVGQGADGYTF. The CDR3 DNA follows: TGCGCCAGCAGCCAAGTTGGGCAGGGGGCAGATGGCTACACCTTC.

The chain recombines TRBV4-3 with TRBJ1-4; D ambiguous. The CDR3 sequence is 16 residues long. Germline CDR1 is LGHNA and CDR2 is YSLEER. Trimming pared 0 bases from V and 2 bases from J, leaving 10 bases between. The DNA for the CDR3 is TGCGCCAGCAGCCAAGAGTTGGGGATGACTAATGAAAAACTGTTTTTT. Protein product: CASSQELGMTNEKLFF.

The chain couples TRBV18 to TRBJ2-1; D is possibly TRBD1 (6 bases). The CDR3 sequence is 14 residues long. Germline-derived CDR1 and CDR2 are KGHSH and LQKENI. V gave up 3 bases and J gave up 2 bases, with 8 bases separating them. This chain's CDR3 is CASSPDRTYNEQFF. The CDR3, as DNA: TGTGCCAGCTCACCCGACAGGACCTACAATGAGCAGTTCTTC.

The chain uses TRBV30 and TRBJ2-7; TRBD2 might be the D (6 bases). The germline CDR1 and CDR2 sequences are GTSNPN and SVGIG (reference sequence). The CDR3 spans 10 residues. Trimming shortened V by 5 bases and J by 4 bases, and 6 bases separated the two germline ends. The CDR3 nucleotides read TGTGCCTGGGGAGGGTACGAGCAGTACTTC. It yields the protein CAWGGYEQYF.

This rearrangement joins TRBV6-1 to TRBJ2-3, with D possibly TRBD2 on 5 matching bases. This CDR3 has 14 residues. Germline V lookup: CDR1 MNHNS, CDR2 SASEGT. V lost 4 bases and J lost 0, with 8 bases in between. This CDR3 is CASSVSASTDTQYF. CDR3 DNA: TGTGCCAGCAGTGTTAGCGCCAGCACAGATACGCAGTATTTT.

This chain connects TRBV6-1 to TRBJ1-4; 9 bases agree with TRBD1. Germline CDR1 and CDR2: MNHNS and SASEGT. The CDR3 is 15 residues long. The J segment lost 8 bases and the V segment lost 1 base, leaving 5 bases of the junction unmatched. CDR3 bases: TGTGCCAGCAGTGAAGGGACAGGGGTGGCAGAAAAACTGTTTTTT. This translates into CASSEGTGVAEKLFF.